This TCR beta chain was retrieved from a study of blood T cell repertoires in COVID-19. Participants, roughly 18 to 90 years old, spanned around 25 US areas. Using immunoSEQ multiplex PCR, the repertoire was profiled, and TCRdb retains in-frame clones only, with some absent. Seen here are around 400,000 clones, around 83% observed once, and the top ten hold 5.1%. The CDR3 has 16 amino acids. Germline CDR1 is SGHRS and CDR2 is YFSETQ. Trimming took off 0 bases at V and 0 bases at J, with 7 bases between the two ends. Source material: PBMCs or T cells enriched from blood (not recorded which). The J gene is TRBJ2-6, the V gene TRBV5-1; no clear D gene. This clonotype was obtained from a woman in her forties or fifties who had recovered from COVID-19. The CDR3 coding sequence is TGCGCCAGCAGCTTGGGGCCAAACTCTGGGGCCAACGTCCTGACTTTC. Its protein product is CASSLGPNSGANVLTF.